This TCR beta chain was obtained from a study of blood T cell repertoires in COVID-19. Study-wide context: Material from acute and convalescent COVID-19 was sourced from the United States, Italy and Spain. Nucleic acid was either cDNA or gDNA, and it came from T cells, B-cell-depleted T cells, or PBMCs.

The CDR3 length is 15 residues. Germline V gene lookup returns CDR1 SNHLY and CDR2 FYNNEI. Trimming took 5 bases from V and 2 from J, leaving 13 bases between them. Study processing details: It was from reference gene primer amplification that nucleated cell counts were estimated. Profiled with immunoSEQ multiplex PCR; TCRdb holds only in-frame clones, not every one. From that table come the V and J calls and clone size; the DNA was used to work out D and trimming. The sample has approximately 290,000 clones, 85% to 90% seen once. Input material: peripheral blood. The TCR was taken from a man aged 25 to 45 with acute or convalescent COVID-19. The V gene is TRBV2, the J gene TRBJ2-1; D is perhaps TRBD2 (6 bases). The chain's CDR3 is CASSLGGSPYNEQFF. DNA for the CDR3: TGTGCCAGCAGTCTGGGGGGATCCCCCTACAATGAGCAGTTCTTC.